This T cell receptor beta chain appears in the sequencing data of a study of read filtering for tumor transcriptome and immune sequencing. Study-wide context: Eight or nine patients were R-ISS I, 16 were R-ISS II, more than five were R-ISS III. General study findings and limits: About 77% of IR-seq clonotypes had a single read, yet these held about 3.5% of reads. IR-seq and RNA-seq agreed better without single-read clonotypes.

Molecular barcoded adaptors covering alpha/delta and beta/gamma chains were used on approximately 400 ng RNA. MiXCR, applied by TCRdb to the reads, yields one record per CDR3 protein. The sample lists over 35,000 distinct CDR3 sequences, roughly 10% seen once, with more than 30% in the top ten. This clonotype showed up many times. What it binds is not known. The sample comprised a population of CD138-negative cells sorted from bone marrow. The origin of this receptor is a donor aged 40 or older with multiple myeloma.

The CDR3 nucleotides are TGTGCCAGCAGCCAAGATCAAGGGACAGAACAAGAGACCCAGTACTTC. Translating gives CASSQDQGTEQETQYF. This rearrangement joins TRBV3-1 to TRBJ2-5; 7 bases are a match to TRBD1. The CDR3 is made up of 16 amino acids. Trimming at V came to 0 bases and at J to 2 bases, leaving 6 bases not matched to a gene. CDR1 is LGHDT, CDR2 YNNKEL, per germline (reference sequence).